This T cell receptor beta chain was sequenced for a study of blood T cell repertoires in COVID-19. Study as a whole: Acute-phase and convalescent COVID-19 samples originated in the United States, Italy and Spain. T cells, B-cell-depleted T cells, or PBMCs provided the cDNA or gDNA that served as material.

In the authors' methods: Amplification of reference gene primers provided the estimated nucleated cell counts. Data came from immunoSEQ multiplex PCR; TCRdb stores just in-frame clones and leaves some out. Clonal size and the V and J genes are those of that table, whereas D and trimming came from the DNA. The sample has 90,000 or so clones, 87% seen once. CDR3 length equals 15 residues. This clonotype was sampled from a human donor in a cohort sampled during active COVID-19. The V gene is TRBV21-1, the J gene TRBJ2-6; TRBD1, the table's D call, lacks a check against the DNA. TRBV21-1 is a documented pseudogene. Sequencing was carried out using peripheral blood. In DNA, the CDR3 is TGTGCCAGCAGCAAAGATCCAGCTGGGGCCAACGTCCTGACTTTC. Protein product: CASSKDPAGANVLTF.